This TCR beta chain was captured by sequencing in a study of response to subunit inactivated influenza vaccine (dated by TCRdb to the late 2010s). Some background on the complete study: Deep quantitative T cell receptor repertoire profiling was used in the study to track responses to a trivalent subunit inactivated influenza vaccine. Points the paper makes about the study in general: The authors proposed that each seasonal influenza vaccination may bring in only a limited number of new T cells.

The method behind the library was RT-PCR. TCRdb names Illumina HiSeq 2500 as the instrument used. TCRdb ran its own pipeline on the public reads, namely fastp trimming at Q25 and MiXCR clone calling, and kept in-frame beta chains. Rows are combined by CDR3 protein, so each entry shows the most common genes and DNA. In all, the sample holds about 500,000 distinct CDR3 sequences, and 16% of those were seen once. Less than 4% of the sample goes to the ten largest clones. CDR1 and CDR2 are drawn from the germline V gene: KGHSH, LQKENI. Trimming leaves V shorter by 5 bases and J shorter by 2 bases, with the junction holding 5 bases beyond the gene matches. The CDR3 holds 15 amino acids from the cysteine to the phenylalanine. Solely the CDR3 DNA is kept, with 45 bases framed from the first base. Remarks on this clonotype: Its recognized antigen is unknown. No much larger clone is present one base from it, and per-base qualities are unavailable.

The material was CD4+ T cells sorted from PBMCs, obtained roughly 24 months after vaccination. The sequence joins TRBV18 to TRBJ2-7; TRBD2 agrees with 11 junctional bases. The TCR originated in a man aged 50-75 years who received an inactivated influenza vaccine. Donor details come from another sample of the same person, matched by shared clones. The CDR3 in this case is CASSETSGAAYEQYF. In nucleotides, the sequence is TGTGCCAGCTCAGAGACTAGCGGGGCGGCCTACGAGCAGTACTTC. Reference TRBV18 and TRBJ2-7 proteins supply the regions before and after the CDR3; the full variable domain is: NAGVMQNPRHLVRRRGQEARLRCSPMKGHSHVYWYRQLPEEGLKFMVYLQKENIIDESGMPKERFSAEFPKEGPSILRIQQVVRGDSAAYFCASSETSGAAYEQYFGPGTRLTVT.